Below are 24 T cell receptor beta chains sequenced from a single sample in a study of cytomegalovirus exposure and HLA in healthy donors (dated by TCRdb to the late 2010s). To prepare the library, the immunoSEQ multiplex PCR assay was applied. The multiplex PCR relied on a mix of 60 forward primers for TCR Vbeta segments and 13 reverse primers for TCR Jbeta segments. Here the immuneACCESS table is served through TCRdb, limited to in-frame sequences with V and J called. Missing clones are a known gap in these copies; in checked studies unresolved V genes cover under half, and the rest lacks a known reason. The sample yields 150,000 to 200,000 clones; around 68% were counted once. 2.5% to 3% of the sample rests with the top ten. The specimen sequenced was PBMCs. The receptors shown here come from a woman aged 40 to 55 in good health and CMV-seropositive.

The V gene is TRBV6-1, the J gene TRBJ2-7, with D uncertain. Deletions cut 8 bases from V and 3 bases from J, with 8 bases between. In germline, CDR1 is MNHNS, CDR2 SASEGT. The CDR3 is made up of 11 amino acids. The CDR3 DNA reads TGTGCCAGCGAGGATCACTACGAGCAGTACTTC. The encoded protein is CASEDHYEQYF.

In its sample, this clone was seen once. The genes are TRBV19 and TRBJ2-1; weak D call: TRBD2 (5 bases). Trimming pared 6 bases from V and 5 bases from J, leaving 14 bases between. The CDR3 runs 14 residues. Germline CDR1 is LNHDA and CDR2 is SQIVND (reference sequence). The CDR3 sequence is CASRLEGRNNEQFF. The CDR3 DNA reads TGTGCCAGTAGGTTAGAGGGCCGGAACAATGAGCAGTTCTTC.

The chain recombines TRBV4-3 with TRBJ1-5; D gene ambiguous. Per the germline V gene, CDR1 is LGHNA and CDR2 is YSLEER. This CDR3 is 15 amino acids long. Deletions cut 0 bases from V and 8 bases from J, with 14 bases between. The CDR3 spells CASSQDLGPREPQHF. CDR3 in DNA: TGCGCCAGCAGCCAAGATCTAGGCCCTCGGGAGCCCCAGCATTTT.

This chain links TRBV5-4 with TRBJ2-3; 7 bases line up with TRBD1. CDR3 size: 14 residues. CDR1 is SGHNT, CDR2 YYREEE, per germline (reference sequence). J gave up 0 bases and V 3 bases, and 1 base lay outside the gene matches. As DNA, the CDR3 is TGTGCCAGCAGCTCGACAGGGAGCACAGATACGCAGTATTTT. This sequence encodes CASSSTGSTDTQYF.

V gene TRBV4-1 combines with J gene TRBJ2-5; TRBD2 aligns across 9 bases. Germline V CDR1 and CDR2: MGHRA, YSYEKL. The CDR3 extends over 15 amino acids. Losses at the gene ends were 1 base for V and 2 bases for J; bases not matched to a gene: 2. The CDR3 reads CASSQASGKQETQYF. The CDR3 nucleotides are TGCGCCAGCAGCCAAGCTAGCGGGAAACAAGAGACCCAGTACTTC.

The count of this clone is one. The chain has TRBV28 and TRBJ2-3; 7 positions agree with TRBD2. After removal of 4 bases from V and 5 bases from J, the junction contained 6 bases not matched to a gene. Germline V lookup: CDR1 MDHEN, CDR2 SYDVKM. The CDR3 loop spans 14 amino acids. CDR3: CASSYTSVGDTQYF. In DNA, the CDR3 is TGTGCCAGCAGTTACACTAGCGTTGGAGATACGCAGTATTTT.

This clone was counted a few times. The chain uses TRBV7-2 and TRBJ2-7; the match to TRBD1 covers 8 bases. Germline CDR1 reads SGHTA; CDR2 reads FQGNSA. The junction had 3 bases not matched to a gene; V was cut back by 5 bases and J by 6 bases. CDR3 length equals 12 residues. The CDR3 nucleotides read TGTGCCAGCAGCCGACAGGGGCTCGAGCAGTACTTC. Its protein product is CASSRQGLEQYF.

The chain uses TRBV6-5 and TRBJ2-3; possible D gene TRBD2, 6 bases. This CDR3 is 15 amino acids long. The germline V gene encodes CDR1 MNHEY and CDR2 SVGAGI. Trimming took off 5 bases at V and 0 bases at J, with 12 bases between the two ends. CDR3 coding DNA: TGTGCCAGCAGTCAGGACTACTTTAGCACAGATACGCAGTATTTT. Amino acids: CASSQDYFSTDTQYF.

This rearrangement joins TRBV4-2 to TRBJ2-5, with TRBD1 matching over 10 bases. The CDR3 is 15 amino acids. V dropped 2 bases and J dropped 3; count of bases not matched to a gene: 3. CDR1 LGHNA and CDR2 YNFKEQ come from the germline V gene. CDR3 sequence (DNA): TGTGCCAGCAGCCAAAAAGGACAGGGGGAAGAGACCCAGTACTTC. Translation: CASSQKGQGEETQYF.

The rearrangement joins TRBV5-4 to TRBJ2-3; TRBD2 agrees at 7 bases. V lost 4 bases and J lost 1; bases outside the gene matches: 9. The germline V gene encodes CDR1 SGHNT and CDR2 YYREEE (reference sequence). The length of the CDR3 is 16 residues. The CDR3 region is CASSPGTMGGTDTQYF. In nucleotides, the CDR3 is TGTGCCAGCAGCCCTGGGACTATGGGGGGCACAGATACGCAGTATTTT.

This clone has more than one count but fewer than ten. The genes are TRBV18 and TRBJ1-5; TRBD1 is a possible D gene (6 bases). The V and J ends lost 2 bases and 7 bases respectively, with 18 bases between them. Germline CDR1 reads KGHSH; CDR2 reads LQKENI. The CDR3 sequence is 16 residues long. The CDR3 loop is CASSPTAQGVGQPQHF. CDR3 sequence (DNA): TGTGCCAGCTCACCAACGGCACAGGGTGTAGGCCAGCCCCAGCATTTT.

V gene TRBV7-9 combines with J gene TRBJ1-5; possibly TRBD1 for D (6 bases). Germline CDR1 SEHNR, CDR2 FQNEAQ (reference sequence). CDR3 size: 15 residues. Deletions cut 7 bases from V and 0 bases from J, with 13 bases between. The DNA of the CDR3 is TGTGCCAGCACCTCGGACAGTTATAGCAATCAGCCCCAGCATTTT. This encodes CASTSDSYSNQPQHF. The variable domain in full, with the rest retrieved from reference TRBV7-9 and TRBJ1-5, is DTGVSQNPRHKITKRGQNVTFRCDPISEHNRLYWYRQTLGQGPEFLTYFQNEAQLEKSRLLSDRFSAERPKGSFSTLEIQRTEQGDSAMYLCASTSDSYSNQPQHFGDGTRLSIL.

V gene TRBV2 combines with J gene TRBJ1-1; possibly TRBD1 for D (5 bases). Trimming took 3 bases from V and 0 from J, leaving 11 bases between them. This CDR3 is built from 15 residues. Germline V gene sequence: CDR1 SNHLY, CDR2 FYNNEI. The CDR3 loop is CASSDSGEMNTEAFF. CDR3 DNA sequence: TGTGCCAGCAGTGACTCGGGGGAAATGAACACTGAAGCTTTCTTT.

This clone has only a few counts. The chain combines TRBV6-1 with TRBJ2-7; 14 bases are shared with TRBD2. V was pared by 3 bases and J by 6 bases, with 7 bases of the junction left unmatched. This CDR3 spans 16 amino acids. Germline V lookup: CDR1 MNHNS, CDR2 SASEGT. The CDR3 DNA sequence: TGTGCCAGCAGTGACGCGACTAGCGGGAGGGCCCGCGAGCAGTACTTC. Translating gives CASSDATSGRAREQYF.

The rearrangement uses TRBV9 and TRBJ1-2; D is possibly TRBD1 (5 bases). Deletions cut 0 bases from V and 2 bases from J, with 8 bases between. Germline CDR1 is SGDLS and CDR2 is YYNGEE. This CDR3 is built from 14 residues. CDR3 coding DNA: TGTGCCAGCAGCGTAGATAACAGGAACTATGGCTACACCTTC. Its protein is CASSVDNRNYGYTF.

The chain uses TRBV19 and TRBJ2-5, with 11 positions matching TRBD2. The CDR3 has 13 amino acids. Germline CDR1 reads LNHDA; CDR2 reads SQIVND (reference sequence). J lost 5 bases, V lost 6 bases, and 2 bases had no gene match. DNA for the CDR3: TGTGCCAGTAGGACTAGCGGGGTGGAGACCCAGTACTTC. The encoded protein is CASRTSGVETQYF.

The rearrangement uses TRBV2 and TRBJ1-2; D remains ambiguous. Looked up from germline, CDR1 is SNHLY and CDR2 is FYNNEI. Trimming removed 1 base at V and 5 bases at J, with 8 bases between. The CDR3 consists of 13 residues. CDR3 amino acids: CASSEDGPYGYTF. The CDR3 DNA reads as TGTGCCAGCAGTGAAGATGGGCCGTATGGCTACACCTTC.

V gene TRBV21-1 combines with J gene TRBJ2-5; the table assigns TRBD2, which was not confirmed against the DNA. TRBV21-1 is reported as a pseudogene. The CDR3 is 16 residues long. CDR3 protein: CASSKGGGRARETQYF. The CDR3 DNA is TGTGCCAGCAGCAAAGGGGGGGGGAGGGCACGTGAGACCCAGTACTTC.

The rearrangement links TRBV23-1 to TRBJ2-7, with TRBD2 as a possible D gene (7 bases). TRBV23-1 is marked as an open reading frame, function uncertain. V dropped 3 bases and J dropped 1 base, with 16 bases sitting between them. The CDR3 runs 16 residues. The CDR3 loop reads CASSQSCGGGSYEQYF. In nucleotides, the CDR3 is TGCGCCAGCAGTCAGTCATGCGGGGGCGGTTCCTACGAGCAGTACTTC.

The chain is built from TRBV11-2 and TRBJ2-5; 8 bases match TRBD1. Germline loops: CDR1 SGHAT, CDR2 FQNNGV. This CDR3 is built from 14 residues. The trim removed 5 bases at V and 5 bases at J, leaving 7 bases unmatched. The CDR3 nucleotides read TGTGCCAGCAGCGCTGGGACAGGCGGTGAGACCCAGTACTTC. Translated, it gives CASSAGTGGETQYF.

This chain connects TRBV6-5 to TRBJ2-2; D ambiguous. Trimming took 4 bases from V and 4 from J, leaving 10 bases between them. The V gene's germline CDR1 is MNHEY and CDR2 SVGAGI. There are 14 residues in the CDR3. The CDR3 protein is CASSWALSTGELFF. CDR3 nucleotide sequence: TGTGCCAGCAGTTGGGCCCTGTCCACCGGGGAGCTGTTTTTT.

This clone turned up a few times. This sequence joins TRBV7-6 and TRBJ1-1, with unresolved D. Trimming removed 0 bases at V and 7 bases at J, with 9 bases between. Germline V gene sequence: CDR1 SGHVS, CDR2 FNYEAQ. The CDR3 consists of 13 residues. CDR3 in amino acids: CASSLAGDREAFF. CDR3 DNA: TGTGCCAGCAGCTTAGCAGGAGACCGTGAAGCTTTCTTT.

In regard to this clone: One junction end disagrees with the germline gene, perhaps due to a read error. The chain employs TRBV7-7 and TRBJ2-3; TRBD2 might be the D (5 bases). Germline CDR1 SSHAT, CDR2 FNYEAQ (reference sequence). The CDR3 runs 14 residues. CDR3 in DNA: TGTGCTAGCAGCTTAGGATTCCGAGGGGATACGCAGTATTTT. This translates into CASSLGFRGDTQYF.

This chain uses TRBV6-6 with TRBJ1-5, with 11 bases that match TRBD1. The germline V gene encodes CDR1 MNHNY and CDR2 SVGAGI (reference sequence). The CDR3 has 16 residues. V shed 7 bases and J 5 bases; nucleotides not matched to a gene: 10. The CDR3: CASTNLGQGVHQPQHF. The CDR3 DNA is TGTGCCAGCACCAATCTGGGACAGGGGGTTCATCAGCCCCAGCATTTT.